This TCR beta chain was profiled in a study of control samples from healthy donors and cancer patients. Trimming left V 6 bases short and J 2 bases short, with 12 bases between. Germline values: CDR1 SQVTM, CDR2 ANQGSEA. The CDR3 covers 13 residues. The assay was immunoSEQ multiplex PCR, and TCRdb's table has in-frame clones only and misses some. This sample has approximately 84,000 clones; roughly 91% occur once, and the top ten carry more than 15%. The sequenced material came from blood. The TCR was taken from a man aged 25 to 40 in good health. The chain uses TRBV29-1 and TRBJ2-3; TRBD1 is a possible D gene (7 bases). The CDR3 coding sequence is TGCAGCGTCGGGGGACAGTCCACAGATACGCAGTATTTT. The encoded protein is CSVGGQSTDTQYF.